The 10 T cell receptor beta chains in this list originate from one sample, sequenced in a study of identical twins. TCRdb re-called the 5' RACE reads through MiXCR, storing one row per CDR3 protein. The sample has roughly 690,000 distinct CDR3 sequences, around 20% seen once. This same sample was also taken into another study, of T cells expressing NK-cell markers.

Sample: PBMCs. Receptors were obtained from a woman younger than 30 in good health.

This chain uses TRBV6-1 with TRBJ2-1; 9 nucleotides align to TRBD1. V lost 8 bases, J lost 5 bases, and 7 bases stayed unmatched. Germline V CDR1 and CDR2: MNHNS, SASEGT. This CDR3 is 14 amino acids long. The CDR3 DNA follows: TGTGCCAGCTGTAAGACAGGGGGAAACAATGAGCAGTTCTTC. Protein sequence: CASCKTGGNNEQFF.

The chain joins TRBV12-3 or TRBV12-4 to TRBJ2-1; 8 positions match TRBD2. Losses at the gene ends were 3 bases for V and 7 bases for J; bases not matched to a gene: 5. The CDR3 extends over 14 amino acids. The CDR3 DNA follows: TGTGCCAGCAGTTTCACTAGCGGTTTTAATGAGCAGTTCTTC. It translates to CASSFTSGFNEQFF.

The CDR3 DNA sequence: TGCAGTGCTACCCTTGGGGGTTTATCTGGGGCCAACGTCCTGACTTTC. Translated: CSATLGGLSGANVLTF. The chain employs TRBV20-1 and TRBJ2-6; either TRBD1 or TRBD2 may fit D (5 bases each). CDR3 length: 16 residues. V was clipped by 4 bases and J by 1 base, with 14 bases between them. CDR1 and CDR2 from the germline V gene are DFQATT and SNEGSKA (reference sequence).

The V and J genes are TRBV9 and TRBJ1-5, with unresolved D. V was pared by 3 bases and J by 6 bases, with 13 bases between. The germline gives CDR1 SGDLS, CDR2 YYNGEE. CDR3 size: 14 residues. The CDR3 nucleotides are TGTGCCAGCAGCGCCCGACCGGGAGGTCAGCCCCAGCATTTT. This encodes CASSARPGGQPQHF.

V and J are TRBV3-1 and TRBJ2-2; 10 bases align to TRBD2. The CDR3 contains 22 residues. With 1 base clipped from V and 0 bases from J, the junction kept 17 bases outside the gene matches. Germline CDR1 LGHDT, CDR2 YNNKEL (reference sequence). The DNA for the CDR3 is TGTGCCAGCAGCCAAGGGGGAGCTTATATCGCTAGCGGGGGCACGAACACCGGGGAGCTGTTTTTT. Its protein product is CASSQGGAYIASGGTNTGELFF.

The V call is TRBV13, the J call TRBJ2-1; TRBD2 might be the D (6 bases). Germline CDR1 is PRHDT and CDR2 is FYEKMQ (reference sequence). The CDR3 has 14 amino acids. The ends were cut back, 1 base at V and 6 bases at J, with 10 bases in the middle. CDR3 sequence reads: CASSLDSSGNEQFF. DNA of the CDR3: TGTGCCAGCAGCTTAGACAGTAGCGGCAATGAGCAGTTCTTC.

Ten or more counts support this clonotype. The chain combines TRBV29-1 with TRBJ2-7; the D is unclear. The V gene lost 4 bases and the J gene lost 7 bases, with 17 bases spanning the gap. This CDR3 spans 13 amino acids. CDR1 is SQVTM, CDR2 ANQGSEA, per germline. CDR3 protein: CSVGLGTRWEQYF. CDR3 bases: TGCAGCGTTGGGCTGGGTACTCGTTGGGAGCAGTACTTC.

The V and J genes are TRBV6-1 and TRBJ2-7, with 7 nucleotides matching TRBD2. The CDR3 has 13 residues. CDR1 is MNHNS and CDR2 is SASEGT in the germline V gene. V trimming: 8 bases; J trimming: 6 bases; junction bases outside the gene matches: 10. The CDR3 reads CASQTSPLIEQYF. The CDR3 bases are TGTGCCAGCCAGACTAGCCCGCTTATCGAGCAGTACTTC.

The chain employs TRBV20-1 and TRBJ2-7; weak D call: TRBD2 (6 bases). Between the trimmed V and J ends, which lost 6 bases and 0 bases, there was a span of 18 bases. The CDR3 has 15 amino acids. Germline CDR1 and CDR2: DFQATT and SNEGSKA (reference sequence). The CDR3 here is CSARDFSESSYEQYF. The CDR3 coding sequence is TGCAGTGCCCGGGACTTTTCTGAGAGCTCCTACGAGCAGTACTTC.

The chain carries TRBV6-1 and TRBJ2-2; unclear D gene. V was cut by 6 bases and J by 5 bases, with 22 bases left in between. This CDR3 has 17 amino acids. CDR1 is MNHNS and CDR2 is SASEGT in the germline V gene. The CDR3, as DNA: TGTGCCAGCAGGAATAAGGGTATCGGTTATAATACCGGGGAGCTGTTTTTT. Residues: CASRNKGIGYNTGELFF.